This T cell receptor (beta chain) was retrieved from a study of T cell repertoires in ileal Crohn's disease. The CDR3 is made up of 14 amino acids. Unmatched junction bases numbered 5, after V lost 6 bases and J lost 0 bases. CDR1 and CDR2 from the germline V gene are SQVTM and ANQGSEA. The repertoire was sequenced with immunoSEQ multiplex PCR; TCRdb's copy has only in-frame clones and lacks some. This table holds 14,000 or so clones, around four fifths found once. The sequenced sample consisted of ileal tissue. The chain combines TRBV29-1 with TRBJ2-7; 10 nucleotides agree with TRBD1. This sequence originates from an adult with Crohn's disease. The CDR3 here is CSVLGQGFSYEQYF. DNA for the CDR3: TGCAGCGTATTGGGACAGGGGTTCTCCTACGAGCAGTACTTC.